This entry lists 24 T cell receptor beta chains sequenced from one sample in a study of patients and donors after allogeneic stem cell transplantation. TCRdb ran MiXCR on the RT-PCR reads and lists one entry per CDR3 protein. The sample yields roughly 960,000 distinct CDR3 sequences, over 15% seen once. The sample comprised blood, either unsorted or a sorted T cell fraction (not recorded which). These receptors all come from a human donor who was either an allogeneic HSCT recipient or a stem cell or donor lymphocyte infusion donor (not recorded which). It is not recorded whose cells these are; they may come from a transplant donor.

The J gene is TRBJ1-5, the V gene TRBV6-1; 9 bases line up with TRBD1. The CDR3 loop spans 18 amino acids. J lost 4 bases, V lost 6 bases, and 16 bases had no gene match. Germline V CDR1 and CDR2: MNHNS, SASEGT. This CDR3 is CASSPRRDRVFRNQPQHF. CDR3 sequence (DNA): TGTGCCAGCAGCCCCCGGCGGGACAGGGTATTCAGAAATCAGCCCCAGCATTTT.

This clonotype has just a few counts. CDR3 bases: TGCAGTGCTAGGCGCCAGGGAAGTCCCCACGAGCAGTACTTC. Translation: CSARRQGSPHEQYF. The V and J genes are TRBV20-1 and TRBJ2-7; D may be TRBD1 (5 bases). In germline, CDR1 is DFQATT, CDR2 SNEGSKA (reference sequence). Trimming stripped 3 bases from V and 5 bases from J, with 17 bases between. CDR3 length: 14 amino acids.

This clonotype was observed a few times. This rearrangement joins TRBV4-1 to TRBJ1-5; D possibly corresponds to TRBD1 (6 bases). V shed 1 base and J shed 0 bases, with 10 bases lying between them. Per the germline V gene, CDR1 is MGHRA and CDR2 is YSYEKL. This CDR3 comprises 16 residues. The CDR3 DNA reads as TGCGCCAGCAGCCAAGGAGGGGGGGTTAGCAATCAGCCCCAGCATTTT. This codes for CASSQGGGVSNQPQHF.

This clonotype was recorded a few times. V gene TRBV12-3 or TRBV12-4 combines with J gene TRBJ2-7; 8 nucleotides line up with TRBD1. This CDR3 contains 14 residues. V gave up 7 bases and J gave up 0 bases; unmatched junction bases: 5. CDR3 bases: TGTGCCAGCAATGCGGACAGGGACTCCTACGAGCAGTACTTC. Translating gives CASNADRDSYEQYF.

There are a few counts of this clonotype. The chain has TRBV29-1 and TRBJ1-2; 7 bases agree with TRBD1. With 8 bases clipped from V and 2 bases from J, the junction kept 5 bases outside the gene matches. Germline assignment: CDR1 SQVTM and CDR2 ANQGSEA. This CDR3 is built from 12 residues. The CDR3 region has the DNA TGCAGCTTAGCGACAGGGAACTATGGCTACACCTTC. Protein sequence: CSLATGNYGYTF.

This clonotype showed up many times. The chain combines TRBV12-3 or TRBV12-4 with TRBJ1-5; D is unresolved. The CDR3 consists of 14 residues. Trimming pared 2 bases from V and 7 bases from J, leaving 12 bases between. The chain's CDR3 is CASSLNPVGQPQHF. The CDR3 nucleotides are TGTGCCAGCAGTTTAAACCCCGTGGGGCAGCCCCAGCATTTT.

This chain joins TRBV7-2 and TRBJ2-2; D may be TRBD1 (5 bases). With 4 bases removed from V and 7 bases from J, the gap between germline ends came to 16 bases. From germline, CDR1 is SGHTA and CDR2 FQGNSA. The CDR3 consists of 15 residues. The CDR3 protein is CASSSIGAWSGELFF. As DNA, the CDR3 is TGTGCCAGCAGCTCCATAGGGGCTTGGAGCGGGGAGCTGTTTTTT.

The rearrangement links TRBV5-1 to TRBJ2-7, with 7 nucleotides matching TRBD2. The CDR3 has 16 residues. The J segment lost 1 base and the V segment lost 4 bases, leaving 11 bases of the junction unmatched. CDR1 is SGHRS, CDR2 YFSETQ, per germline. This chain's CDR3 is CASSRQTSDLSYEQYF. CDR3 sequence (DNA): TGCGCCAGCAGCCGACAAACTAGCGACCTATCCTACGAGCAGTACTTC.

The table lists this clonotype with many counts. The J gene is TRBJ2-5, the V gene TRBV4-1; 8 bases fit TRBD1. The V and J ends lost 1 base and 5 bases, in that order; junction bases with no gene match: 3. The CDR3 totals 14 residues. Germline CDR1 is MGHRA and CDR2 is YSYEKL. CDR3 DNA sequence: TGCGCCAGCAGCCAAGGGACAGGGATGGAGACCCAGTACTTC. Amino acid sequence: CASSQGTGMETQYF.

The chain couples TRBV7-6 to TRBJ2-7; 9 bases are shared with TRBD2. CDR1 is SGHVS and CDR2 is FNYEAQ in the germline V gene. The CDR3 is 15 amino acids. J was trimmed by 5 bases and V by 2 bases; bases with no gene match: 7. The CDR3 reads CASSLWAGGPNEQYF. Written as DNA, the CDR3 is TGTGCCAGCAGCTTATGGGCGGGGGGGCCCAACGAGCAGTACTTC. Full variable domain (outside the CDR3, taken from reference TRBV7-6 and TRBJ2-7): GAGVSQSPRYKVTKRGQDVALRCDPISGHVSLYWYRQALGQGPEFLTYFNYEAQQDKSGLPNDRFSAERPEGSISTLTIQRTEQRDSAMYRCASSLWAGGPNEQYFGPGTRLTVT.

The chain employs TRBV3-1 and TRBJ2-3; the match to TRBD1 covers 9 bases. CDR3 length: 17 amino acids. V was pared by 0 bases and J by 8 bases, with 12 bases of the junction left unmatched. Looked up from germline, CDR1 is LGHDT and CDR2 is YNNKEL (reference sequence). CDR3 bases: TGTGCCAGCAGCCAAGACCCCCGCGGGACAGGGTTTGGTACGCAGTATTTT. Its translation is CASSQDPRGTGFGTQYF.

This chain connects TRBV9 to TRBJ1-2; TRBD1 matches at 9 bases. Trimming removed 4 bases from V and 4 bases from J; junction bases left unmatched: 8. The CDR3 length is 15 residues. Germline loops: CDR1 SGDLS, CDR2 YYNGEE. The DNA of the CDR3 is TGTGCCAGCAGCCCCCGGACAGGGGACCCCTATGGCTACACCTTC. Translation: CASSPRTGDPYGYTF.

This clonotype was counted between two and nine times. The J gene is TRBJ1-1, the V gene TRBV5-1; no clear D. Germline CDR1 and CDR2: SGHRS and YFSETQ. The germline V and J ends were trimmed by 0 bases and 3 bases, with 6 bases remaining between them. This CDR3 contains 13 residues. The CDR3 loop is CASSLEPYTEAFF. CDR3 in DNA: TGCGCCAGCAGCTTGGAACCATACACTGAAGCTTTCTTT.

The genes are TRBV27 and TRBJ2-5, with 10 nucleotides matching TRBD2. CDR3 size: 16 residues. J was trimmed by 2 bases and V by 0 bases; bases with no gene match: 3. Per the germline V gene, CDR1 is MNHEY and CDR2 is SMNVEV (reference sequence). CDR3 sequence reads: CASSLSSGGVQETQYF. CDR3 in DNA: TGTGCCAGCAGTTTATCCAGCGGGGGGGTGCAAGAGACCCAGTACTTC.

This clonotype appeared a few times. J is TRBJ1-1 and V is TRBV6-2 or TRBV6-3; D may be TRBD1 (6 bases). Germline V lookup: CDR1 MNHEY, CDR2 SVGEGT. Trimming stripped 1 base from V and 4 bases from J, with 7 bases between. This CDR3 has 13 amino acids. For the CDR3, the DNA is TGTGCCAGCAGTTACTTCAGGGGCACTGAAGCTTTCTTT. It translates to CASSYFRGTEAFF.

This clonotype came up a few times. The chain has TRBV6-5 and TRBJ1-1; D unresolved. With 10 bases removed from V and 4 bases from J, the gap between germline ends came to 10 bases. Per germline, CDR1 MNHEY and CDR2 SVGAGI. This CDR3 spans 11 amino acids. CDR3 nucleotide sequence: TGTGCCACCTCCTTAGGCACTGAAGCTTTCTTT. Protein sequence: CATSLGTEAFF.

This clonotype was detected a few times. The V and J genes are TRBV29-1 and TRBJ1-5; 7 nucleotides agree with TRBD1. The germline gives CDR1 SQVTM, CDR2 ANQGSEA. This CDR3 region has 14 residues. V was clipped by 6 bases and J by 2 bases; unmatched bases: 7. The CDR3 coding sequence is TGCAGCGTCCTGGACAGGATTGGCAATCAGCCCCAGCATTTT. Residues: CSVLDRIGNQPQHF.

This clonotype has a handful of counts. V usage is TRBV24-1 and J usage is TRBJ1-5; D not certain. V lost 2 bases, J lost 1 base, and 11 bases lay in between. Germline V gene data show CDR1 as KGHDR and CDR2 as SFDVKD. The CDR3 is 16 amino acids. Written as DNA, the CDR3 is TGTGCCACCAGTGATTGGGGAAGGGCCAGCAATCAGCCCCAGCATTTT. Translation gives CATSDWGRASNQPQHF.

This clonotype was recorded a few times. The CDR3 coding sequence is TGTGCCATCAGTCAACAGGACACAGATACGCAGTATTTT. It specifies CAISQQDTDTQYF. The chain uses TRBV10-3 and TRBJ2-3, with a possible D match to TRBD1 (5 bases). V dropped 5 bases and J dropped 2 bases, with 8 bases sitting between them. The CDR3 is 13 residues long. Germline values: CDR1 ENHRY, CDR2 SYGVKD.

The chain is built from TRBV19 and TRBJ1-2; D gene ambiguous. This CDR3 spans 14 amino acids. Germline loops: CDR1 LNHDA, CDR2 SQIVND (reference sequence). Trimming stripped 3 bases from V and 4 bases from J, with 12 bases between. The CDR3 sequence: CASSIGLYGYGYTF. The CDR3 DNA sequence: TGTGCCAGTAGTATCGGGCTTTACGGCTATGGCTACACCTTC. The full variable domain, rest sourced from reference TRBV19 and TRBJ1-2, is DGGITQSPKYLFRKEGQNVTLSCEQNLNHDAMYWYRQDPGQGLRLIYYSQIVNDFQKGDIAEGYSVSREKKESFPLTVTSAQKNPTAFYLCASSIGLYGYGYTFGSGTRLTVV.

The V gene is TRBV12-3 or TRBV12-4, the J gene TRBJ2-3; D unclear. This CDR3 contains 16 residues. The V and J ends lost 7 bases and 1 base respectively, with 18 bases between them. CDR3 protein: CASTTPWAFGTDTQYF. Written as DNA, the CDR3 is TGTGCCAGCACCACCCCGTGGGCTTTTGGCACAGATACGCAGTATTTT.

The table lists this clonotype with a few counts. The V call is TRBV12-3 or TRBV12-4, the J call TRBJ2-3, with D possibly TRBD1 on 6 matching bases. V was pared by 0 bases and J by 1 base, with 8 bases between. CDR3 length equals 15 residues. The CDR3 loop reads CASSLAKGGTDTQYF. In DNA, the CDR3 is TGTGCCAGCAGTTTAGCGAAGGGGGGCACAGATACGCAGTATTTT.

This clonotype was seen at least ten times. This CDR3 reads CASRDEQQNIQYF. DNA of the CDR3: TGTGCCAGCAGGGACGAACAGCAAAACATTCAGTACTTC. The J gene is TRBJ2-4, the V gene TRBV12-3 or TRBV12-4, with unresolved D. Trimming left V 6 bases short and J 5 bases short, with 11 bases between. The CDR3 totals 13 residues.

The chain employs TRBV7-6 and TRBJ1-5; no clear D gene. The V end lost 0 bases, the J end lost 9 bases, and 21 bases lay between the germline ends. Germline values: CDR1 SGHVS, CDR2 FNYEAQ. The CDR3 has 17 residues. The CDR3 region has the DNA TGTGCCAGCAGCTTAGCGAGTTCTTCACCGAGTAGTCCGCCCCAGCATTTT. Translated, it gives CASSLASSSPSSPPQHF.